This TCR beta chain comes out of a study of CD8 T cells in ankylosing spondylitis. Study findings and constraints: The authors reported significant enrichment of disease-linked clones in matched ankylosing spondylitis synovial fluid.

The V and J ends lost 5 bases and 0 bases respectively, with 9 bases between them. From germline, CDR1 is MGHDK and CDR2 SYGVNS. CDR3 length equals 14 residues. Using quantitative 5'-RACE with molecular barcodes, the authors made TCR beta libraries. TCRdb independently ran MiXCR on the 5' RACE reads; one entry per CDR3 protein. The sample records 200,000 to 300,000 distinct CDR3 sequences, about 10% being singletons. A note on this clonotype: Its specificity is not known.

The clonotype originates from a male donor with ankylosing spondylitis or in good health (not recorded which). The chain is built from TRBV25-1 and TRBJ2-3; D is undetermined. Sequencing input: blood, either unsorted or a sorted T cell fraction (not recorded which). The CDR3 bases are TGTGCCAGCAGTACCTGGGATAGCACAGATACGCAGTATTTT. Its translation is CASSTWDSTDTQYF.